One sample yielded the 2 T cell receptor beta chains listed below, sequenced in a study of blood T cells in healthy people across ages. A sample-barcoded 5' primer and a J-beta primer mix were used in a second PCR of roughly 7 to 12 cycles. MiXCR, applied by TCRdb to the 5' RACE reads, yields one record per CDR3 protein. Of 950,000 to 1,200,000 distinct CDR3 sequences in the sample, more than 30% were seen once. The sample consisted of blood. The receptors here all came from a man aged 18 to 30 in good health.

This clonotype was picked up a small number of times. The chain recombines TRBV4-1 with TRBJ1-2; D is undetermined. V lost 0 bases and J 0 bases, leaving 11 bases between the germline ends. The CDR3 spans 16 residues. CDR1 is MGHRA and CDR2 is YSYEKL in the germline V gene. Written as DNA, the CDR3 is TGCGCCAGCAGCCAAGATGGCAGCCCAGCTAACTATGGCTACACCTTC. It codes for CASSQDGSPANYGYTF.

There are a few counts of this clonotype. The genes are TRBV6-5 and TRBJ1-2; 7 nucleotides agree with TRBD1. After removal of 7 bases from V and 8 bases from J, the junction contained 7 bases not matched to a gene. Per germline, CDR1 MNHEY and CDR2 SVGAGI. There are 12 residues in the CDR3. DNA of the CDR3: TGTGCCAGCACTCTGACAGGGCAAGGCTACACCTTC. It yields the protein CASTLTGQGYTF.